This TCR beta chain was retrieved from a study of blood T cell repertoires in COVID-19. Note on this clone: One end of the junction varies from germline; a read error may be responsible.

The CDR3 contains 10 residues. Germline assignment: CDR1 SGHRS and CDR2 YFSETQ. This table comes from immunoSEQ multiplex PCR, and its TCRdb copy is limited to in-frame clones, with some not included. The sample carries about 68,000 clones, nearly 90% recorded once. The clonotype comes from a woman aged 45 to 65 with COVID-19, enrolled during active disease. The genes are TRBV5-1 and TRBJ2-7, with 7 bases identical to TRBD1. Sequenced input: peripheral blood. The CDR3: CASSLGQGFF. In nucleotides, the CDR3 is TGCGCCAGCAGCTTGGGACAGGGATTCTTC. Based on the CDR3 plus reference TRBV5-1 and TRBJ2-7, the full variable domain is KAGVTQTPRYLIKTRGQQVTLSCSPISGHRSVSWYQQTPGQGLQFLFEYFSETQRNKGNFPGRFSGRQFSNSRSEMNVSTLELGDSALYLCASSLGQGFFGPGTRLTVT.